A selection of T cell receptor beta chains follows, all from one sample in a study of cytomegalovirus exposure and HLA in healthy donors. Libraries were prepared by immunoSEQ multiplex PCR; TCRdb keeps only in-frame clonotypes and omits some of them. The table lists just over 50,000 clones. Sequencing input: PBMCs. These receptor sequences come from a woman in her sixties in good health and CMV-seropositive. Each CDR3 is given with its conserved first and last residue. A D gene is named only where the DNA matches it firmly. Size is omitted from some rows. Given values are once, few, many or a class for expanded clones.

TRBV18	NA	NA	TRBJ1-5	TGTGCCAGCTCACAAGGGACACCTAGCAATCAGCCCCAGCATTTT	CASSQGTPSNQPQHF
TRBV18	NA	TRBD1	TRBJ1-6	TGTGCCAGCTCACAGGACAGGGGGCGGGATTCACCCCTCCACTTT	CASSQDRGRDSPLHF
TRBV18	NA	NA	TRBJ2-3	TGTGCCAGCTCACCTCAGGGGCTAAGCACAGATACGCAGTATTTT	CASSPQGLSTDTQYF
TRBV5-1	NA	NA	TRBJ1-3	TGCGCCAGCAGCTTGGAAGGGAGCTCTGGAAACACCATATATTTT	CASSLEGSSGNTIYF
TRBV27	NA	NA	TRBJ1-1	TGTGCCAGCAGTGGACCCCGGGGGGCGGGGAACACTGAAGCTTTCTTT	CASSGPRGAGNTEAFF
TRBV5-6	NA	NA	TRBJ2-7	TGTGCCAGCAGCTTACAAACAGCTGAGCAGTACTTC	CASSLQTAEQYF
TRBV5-8	NA	TRBD1	TRBJ1-2	TGTGCCAGCAGCATATCGGGACAGGGTAACTATGGCTACACCTTC	CASSISGQGNYGYTF
TRBV11-2	NA	NA	TRBJ1-1	TGTGCCAGCAGCTTAGAACAGAACACTGAAGCTTTCTTT	CASSLEQNTEAFF
TRBV19	NA	TRBD1	TRBJ2-7	TGTGCCAGTAGTATCGGGACAGGACGATACGAGCAGTACTTC	CASSIGTGRYEQYF
TRBV6-5	NA	NA	TRBJ2-7	TGTGCCAGCAGTGCCGCACCGGGGACCTACGAGCAGTACTTC	CASSAAPGTYEQYF
TRBV28	NA	TRBD1	TRBJ2-7	TGTGCCAGCACGACCGGGACAGAGGCCTACGAGCAGTACTTC	CASTTGTEAYEQYF
TRBV19	NA	TRBD1	TRBJ1-2	TGTGCCAGTACCCTCGGGACAGGGGAGGGGCGAGGCTACACCTTC	CASTLGTGEGRGYTF
TRBV2	NA	TRBD1	TRBJ1-2	TGTGCCAGCAGTACGGGACAGGAGGGTGGCTACACCTTC	CASSTGQEGGYTF
TRBV28	NA	TRBD1	TRBJ2-7	TGTGCCAGCAGACCTCTCCGGACAGGGTTCTACGAGCAGTACTTC	CASRPLRTGFYEQYF
TRBV15	NA	NA	TRBJ1-1	TGTGCCACCAGCAGAGAGGCAGGGGTCACTGAAGCTTTCTTT	CATSREAGVTEAFF
TRBV7-6	NA	TRBD1	TRBJ1-2	TGTGCCAGCAGCTTAGGAGCAGAGGGGGCAGATGGCTACACCTTC	CASSLGAEGADGYTF
TRBV7-7	NA	TRBD1	TRBJ2-2	TGTGCTAGCAGCTCCGACAGGGCCACCGGGGAGCTGTTTTTT	CASSSDRATGELFF
TRBV4-3	NA	TRBD1	TRBJ1-5	TGCGCCAGCAGCCAAGTCTGGGACAGGGTAGATCAGCCCCAGCATTTT	CASSQVWDRVDQPQHF
TRBV6-5	NA	NA	TRBJ2-7	TGTGCCAGCAGTTACTCGAGGGTGGGGGAGCAGTACTTC	CASSYSRVGEQYF
TRBV5-6	NA	NA	TRBJ1-2	TGTGCCAGCAGCTTGGGTGGCAACTATGGCTACACCTTC	CASSLGGNYGYTF
TRBV28	NA	NA	TRBJ1-5	TGTGCCAGCAGTTTATCAGGGAGGGGCAATCAGCCCCAGCATTTT	CASSLSGRGNQPQHF
TRBV5-4	medium-sized	TRBD2	TRBJ2-1	TGTGCCAGCAGCCCATCTAGTGGGGGGGCCTACAATGAGCAGTTCTTC	CASSPSSGGAYNEQFF
TRBV6-1	NA	NA	TRBJ2-7	TGTGCCAGCAGTGGAATTCAGGGGTCGCTTTCCTACGAGCAGTACTTC	CASSGIQGSLSYEQYF
TRBV19	NA	TRBD1	TRBJ1-2	TGTGCCAGTAGTGACGACAGGGGGCTAAGCTATGGCTACACCTTC	CASSDDRGLSYGYTF
TRBV6-1	NA	NA	TRBJ1-4	TGTGCCAGCAGTCCCCCGGGAGAAAAACTGTTTTTT	CASSPPGEKLFF
TRBV5-6	NA	TRBD1	TRBJ2-7	TGTGCCAGCAGCTTTCGACAGGGCTCGTGGGAGCAGTACTTC	CASSFRQGSWEQYF
TRBV6-5	NA	TRBD1	TRBJ1-2	TGTGCCAGCAGTTACTCCTATGGGACAGGGGATGATGGCTACACCTTC	CASSYSYGTGDDGYTF
TRBV7-9	NA	TRBD1	TRBJ1-1	TGTGCCAGCAGCTTATTAACAGGGGGCGTTATGAACACTGAAGCTTTCTTT	CASSLLTGGVMNTEAFF
TRBV6-1	NA	NA	TRBJ2-7	TGTGCCAGCAGTGAGAACAGGGACTACGAGCAGTACTTC	CASSENRDYEQYF
TRBV6-5	NA	NA	TRBJ1-1	TGTGCCAGCAGTAGAGGACAGAACACTGAAGCTTTCTTT	CASSRGQNTEAFF
TRBV7-9	NA	NA	TRBJ1-6	TGTGCCAGCAGCTTAATGGCTGATAATTCACCCCTCCACTTT	CASSLMADNSPLHF
TRBV9	NA	NA	TRBJ1-2	TGTGCCAGCAATCCCCCCAACAGGGAACTCGATGGCTACACCTTC	CASNPPNRELDGYTF
TRBV6-1	NA	NA	TRBJ1-5	TGTGCCAGCAGTCAAAGTGGGGGGCAGCCCCAGCATTTT	CASSQSGGQPQHF
TRBV14	NA	NA	TRBJ1-5	TGTGCCAGCAGCAGTGGGGCGTTCGGCGATCAGCCCCAGCATTTT	CASSSGAFGDQPQHF
TRBV5-1	NA	NA	TRBJ2-5	TGCGCCAGCAGCTTCCCAGGTGAAGAGACCCAGTACTTC	CASSFPGEETQYF
TRBV7-8	NA	TRBD1	TRBJ2-7	TGTGCCAGCAGCTTGCCGGGACAGGGTTCCCACGAGCAGTACTTC	CASSLPGQGSHEQYF
TRBV5-1	NA	TRBD1	TRBJ2-7	TGCGCCAGCATGGCCGGGACAGGGCCGGGCGAGCAGTACTTC	CASMAGTGPGEQYF
TRBV28	NA	TRBD1	TRBJ1-5	TGTGCCAGCAGTTCTTCCGAACAGGGGGGACAGCCCCAGCATTTT	CASSSSEQGGQPQHF
TRBV11-3	NA	TRBD1	TRBJ2-7	TGTGCCAGCAGCTCGTCCGGGACAGGGTCCTACGAGCAGTACTTC	CASSSSGTGSYEQYF
TRBV7-2	NA	NA	TRBJ1-6	TGTGCCAGCAGCCGATTTAACACCCTCCACTTT	CASSRFNTLHF
TRBV4-2	NA	NA	TRBJ2-1	TGTGCCAGCAGCGGAGGTTTGACTGACAATGAGCAGTTCTTC	CASSGGLTDNEQFF
TRBV5-1	NA	TRBD1	TRBJ2-1	TGCGCCAGCAGCTGGCTAAGGGGGCCCGACAATGAGCAGTTCTTC	CASSWLRGPDNEQFF
TRBV9	NA	NA	TRBJ2-2	TGTGCCAGCGAGGCCAGGAACACCGGGGAGCTGTTTTTT	CASEARNTGELFF
TRBV6-5	NA	NA	TRBJ1-1	TGTGCCAGCACGGGGCGGGGTGTCTCTGAAGCTTTCTTT	CASTGRGVSEAFF
TRBV7-9	NA	NA	TRBJ1-1	TGTGCCAGCAGCTTAGAGTCGGGGCGGGGAACTGAAGCTTTCTTT	CASSLESGRGTEAFF
TRBV7-9	NA	NA	TRBJ1-2	TGTGCCAGCAGCTTAGCGTTGGAAGGGGTGAGATTCTACACCTTC	CASSLALEGVRFYTF
TRBV9	NA	TRBD1	TRBJ2-3	TGTGCCAGCAGCGTAGGACAGGGAGCAACAGATACGCAGTATTTT	CASSVGQGATDTQYF
TRBV6-5	NA	TRBD1	TRBJ1-2	TGTGCCAGCAGGGAGTTGACAGGGAAGTATGGCTACACCTTC	CASRELTGKYGYTF
TRBV9	NA	TRBD1	TRBJ2-1	TGTGCCAGCAGCCTCCTATCGGGACAGACCGACAATGAGCAGTTCTTC	CASSLLSGQTDNEQFF
TRBV5-8	NA	NA	TRBJ2-4	TGTGCCAGCAGTTACGGACAAATAGCCAAAAACATTCAGTACTTC	CASSYGQIAKNIQYF
TRBV11-2	NA	TRBD1	TRBJ1-2	TGTGCCAGCAGCCCCCTAACGGACAGGGCAGTGAGGGGCTACACCTTC	CASSPLTDRAVRGYTF
TRBV6-1	NA	NA	TRBJ1-1	TGTGCCAGCAGTAGACAGTCTTTCACTGAAGCTTTCTTT	CASSRQSFTEAFF
TRBV7-9	NA	NA	TRBJ2-5	TGTGCCAGCAGCTTAACAGGGTACCAAGAGACCCAGTACTTC	CASSLTGYQETQYF
TRBV7-8	NA	TRBD1	TRBJ2-5	TGTGCCAGCAGCTTAGGGACAGGGCGAGCGGAGACCCAGTACTTC	CASSLGTGRAETQYF